This T cell receptor (beta chain) is from a study of blood T cell repertoires in COVID-19. This clone turned up a few times. Assay: immunoSEQ multiplex PCR; the TCRdb copy retains only in-frame clones and omits some. The sample lists 60,000 to 80,000 clones; about 90% were seen once. Germline V CDR1 and CDR2: SNHLY, FYNNEI. V dropped 8 bases and J dropped 6 bases, with 17 bases sitting between them. The CDR3 is 13 amino acids. The clonotype originates from a human donor in a cohort sampled during active COVID-19. The chain carries TRBV2 and TRBJ2-7, with D hard to call. The sample was peripheral blood. For the CDR3, the DNA is TGTGCCAGCGCCCGAGACCAACGGGTCGAGCAGTACTTC. Translating gives CASARDQRVEQYF.